The rows below give T cell receptor beta chains drawn from one sample of a study of T cell responses to AZD1222 COVID-19 vaccine. Using immunoSEQ multiplex PCR, the repertoire was profiled, and TCRdb retains in-frame clones only, with some absent. Found here are some 130,000 clones, approximately 94% of them singletons; the top ten hold approximately 3.1%. The sample in question was peripheral blood, obtained on day 0 of AZD1222 vaccination. The receptor source for this set is an adult in good health. Each CDR3 is given with its conserved first and last residue. The order of the fields is clone size, J gene, D gene, V gene, CDR3 protein, CDR3 DNA. D genes are given only for firm matches. Expanded clones are given a class, and other clones once, few, many or no size at all.

>-|TRBJ2-6|-|TRBV14
CASSQIFLTSSGANVLTF
TGTGCCAGCAGCCAAATCTTTTTGACTAGCTCTGGGGCCAACGTCCTGACTTTC
>few|TRBJ1-2|TRBD1|TRBV19
CAIRGPGQGSYGYTF
TGTGCCATTAGGGGACCGGGACAGGGGTCCTATGGCTACACCTTC
>-|TRBJ2-1|-|TRBV6-2/TRBV6-3
CASSYSQTSLSDEQFF
TGTGCCAGCAGTTACTCCCAAACTAGTCTTTCCGATGAGCAGTTCTTC
>-|TRBJ2-7|TRBD2|TRBV11-2
CASSVTSGSYEQYF
TGTGCCAGCAGCGTGACTAGCGGGTCCTACGAGCAGTACTTC
>-|TRBJ2-3|-|TRBV28
CASNVGRRPDTQYF
TGTGCCAGCAACGTTGGGAGGCGACCAGATACGCAGTATTTT
>-|TRBJ2-1|-|TRBV20-1
CSASWVGTSGNEQFF
TGCAGTGCTAGTTGGGTCGGGACATCGGGCAATGAGCAGTTCTTC
>-|TRBJ1-1|-|TRBV5-6
CASSTPANTEAFF
TGTGCCAGCAGCACCCCAGCGAACACTGAAGCTTTCTTT
>-|TRBJ2-1|-|TRBV9
CASSVEPSSYNEQFF
TGTGCCAGCAGCGTAGAACCGAGCTCCTACAATGAGCAGTTCTTC
>-|TRBJ2-2|-|TRBV19
CASRTPDTGELFF
TGTGCCAGTCGCACTCCGGACACCGGGGAGCTGTTTTTT
>-|TRBJ1-1|-|TRBV7-9
CASSLVTPPNTEAFF
TGTGCCAGCAGCTTGGTGACACCGCCGAACACTGAAGCTTTCTTT
>-|TRBJ1-1|-|TRBV12-5
CASGLGGGGEEAFF
TGTGCTAGTGGTTTGGGCGGAGGGGGGGAGGAAGCTTTCTTT
>-|TRBJ1-2|TRBD1|TRBV18
CASSPPGGNYGYTF
TGTGCCAGCTCACCTCCAGGGGGGAACTATGGCTACACCTTC
>-|TRBJ2-2|-|TRBV5-8
CASSLAGVVGELFF
TGTGCCAGCAGCTTGGCCGGAGTAGTCGGGGAGCTGTTTTTT
>-|TRBJ2-1|-|TRBV27
CASRWAGVYNEQFF
TGTGCCAGCAGATGGGCAGGGGTTTACAATGAGCAGTTCTTC
>-|TRBJ1-5|-|TRBV4-1
CASSHPGTRSNQPQHF
TGCGCCAGCAGCCATCCCGGGACAAGAAGCAATCAGCCCCAGCATTTT
>once|TRBJ2-7|TRBD1|TRBV9
CASSVERDRSYEQCF
TGTGCCAGCAGCGTAGAGAGGGACAGATCCTACGAGCAGTGCTTC
>-|TRBJ2-5|-|TRBV7-9
CASIPGSVETQYF
TGTGCCAGTATCCCGGGGTCCGTAGAGACCCAGTACTTC
>-|TRBJ2-5|TRBD2|TRBV9
CASSARAGGPGETQYF
TGTGCCAGCAGCGCTCGAGCGGGAGGGCCGGGGGAGACCCAGTACTTC
>few|TRBJ1-3|-|TRBV9
CASSVDLAGNTIYF
TGTGCCAGCAGCGTAGATTTGGCTGGAAACACCATATATTTT
>-|TRBJ1-4|-|TRBV11-1
CASSSRGQSEKLFF
TGTGCCAGCAGTTCCCGCGGACAGAGCGAAAAACTGTTTTTT
>-|TRBJ2-3|-|TRBV7-2
CASSLGPGRGVMDTQYF
TGTGCCAGCAGCTTGGGCCCAGGAAGGGGAGTTATGGATACGCAGTATTTT
>-|TRBJ2-2|-|TRBV19
CASSILGGRAGSGELFF
TGTGCCAGTAGTATCCTTGGAGGCAGGGCAGGCTCCGGGGAGCTGTTTTTT
>-|TRBJ2-1|-|TRBV15
CATSRDRYEQFF
TGTGCCACCAGCAGAGATCGGTACGAGCAGTTCTTC
>-|TRBJ2-3|-|TRBV3-1/TRBV3-2
CASSQDWARTDTQYF
TGTGCCAGCAGCCAAGATTGGGCCAGGACAGATACGCAGTATTTT
>once|TRBJ1-2|-|TRBV25-1
CASSEGDYGYTF
TGTGCCAGCAGTGAAGGGGACTATGGCTACACCTTC
>-|TRBJ2-7|-|TRBV15
CATSRDRYYEQYF
TGTGCCACCAGCAGAGACAGGTACTACGAGCAGTACTTC
>-|TRBJ1-4|-|TRBV2
CASRYQGRDREKLFF
TGTGCCAGCCGGTACCAAGGGAGGGATCGTGAAAAACTGTTTTTT
>once|TRBJ2-3|-|TRBV28
CATSGTGTMSDTQYF
TGTGCCACCTCGGGTACGGGAACTATGTCAGATACGCAGTATTTT
>once|TRBJ2-1|TRBD2|TRBV28
CASKRPRDYNYNEQFF
TGTGCCAGCAAACGTCCTCGGGACTACAACTACAATGAGCAGTTCTTC
>-|TRBJ2-2|TRBD2|TRBV28
CASNEPGLATNTGELFF
TGTGCCAGCAACGAGCCCGGACTAGCGACAAACACCGGGGAGCTGTTTTTT
>-|TRBJ1-3|TRBD1|TRBV11-2
CASSSGQGAGNTIYF
TGTGCCAGCAGTTCGGGACAGGGGGCTGGAAACACCATATATTTT
>-|TRBJ1-4|TRBD1|TRBV13
CASSSTGQGASNEKLFF
TGTGCCAGCAGCTCAACGGGACAGGGGGCATCTAATGAAAAACTGTTTTTT
>-|TRBJ1-6|TRBD1|TRBV4-2
CASSQAQGGNSPLHF
TGTGCCAGCAGCCAAGCGCAGGGGGGGAATTCACCCCTCCACTTT
>-|TRBJ1-4|-|TRBV20-1
CSASPRGGLVTEKLFF
TGCAGTGCTAGTCCGAGGGGGGGGTTGGTCACTGAAAAACTGTTTTTT
>-|TRBJ1-6|-|TRBV7-9
CASSLQNSPLHF
TGTGCCAGCAGCTTACAAAATTCACCCCTCCACTTT
>-|TRBJ2-7|-|TRBV5-1
CASNPVTRGYEQYF
TGCGCCAGCAACCCTGTAACAAGGGGTTACGAGCAGTACTTC
>-|TRBJ1-4|-|TRBV5-1
CASSLAAGVAEKLFF
TGCGCCAGCAGCTTGGCCGCGGGGGTTGCTGAAAAACTGTTTTTT
>-|TRBJ1-6|-|TRBV7-2
CASSHGWQGLNSPLHF
TGTGCCAGCAGCCACGGCTGGCAGGGCCTAAATTCACCCCTCCACTTT
>-|TRBJ2-7|TRBD1|TRBV9
CASSVGVGQIYEQYF
TGTGCCAGCAGCGTAGGAGTGGGACAGATCTACGAGCAGTACTTC
>-|TRBJ2-1|TRBD2|TRBV11-2
CASSLELAGDNEQFF
TGTGCCAGCAGCTTAGAACTAGCGGGGGACAATGAGCAGTTCTTC
>-|TRBJ1-5|TRBD1|TRBV2
CASSSQGDRQPQHF
TGTGCCAGCAGTTCTCAGGGGGACCGACAGCCCCAGCATTTT